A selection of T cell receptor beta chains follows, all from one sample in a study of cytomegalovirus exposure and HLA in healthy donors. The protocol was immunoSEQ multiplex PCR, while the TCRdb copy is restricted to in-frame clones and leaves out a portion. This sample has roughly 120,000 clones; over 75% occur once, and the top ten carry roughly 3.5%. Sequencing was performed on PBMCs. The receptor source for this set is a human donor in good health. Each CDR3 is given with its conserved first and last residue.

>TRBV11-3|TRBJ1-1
CASSLGRGGTEAFF
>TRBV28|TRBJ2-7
CASVATDSEQYF
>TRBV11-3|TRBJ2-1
CASSSLAGGYNEQFF
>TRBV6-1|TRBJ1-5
CASSEDLGLYSNQPQHF
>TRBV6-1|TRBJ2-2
CASRSGRVNTGELFF
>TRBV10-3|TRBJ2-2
CAISENTSGSRELFF
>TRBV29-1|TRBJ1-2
CSVEQAGAGYGYTF
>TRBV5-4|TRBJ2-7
CASSSPRGSSYEQYF
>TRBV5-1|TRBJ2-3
CASSSQGTPSTDTQYF
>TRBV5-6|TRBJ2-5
CASSLIGRGGVQETQYF
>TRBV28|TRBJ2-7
CASSLSGYAYEQYF
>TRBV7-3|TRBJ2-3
CASSLMGTGGPADTQYF
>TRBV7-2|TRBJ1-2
CASSLVTRGYTF
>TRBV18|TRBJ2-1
CASSPSGTSVTDEQFF
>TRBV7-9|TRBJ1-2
CASSQDGAGGGGYTF
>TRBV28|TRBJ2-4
CASSSPPGQGVDIQYF
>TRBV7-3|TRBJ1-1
CASSTTGVGSNTEAFF
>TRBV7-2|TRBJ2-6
CASSSGHYSGANVLTF
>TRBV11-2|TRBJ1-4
CASSLAWGLGEKLFF
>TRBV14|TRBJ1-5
CATSGSNSNQPQHF
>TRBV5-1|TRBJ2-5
CASSTGTSGSNF
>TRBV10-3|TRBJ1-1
CAITLAGGEAFF
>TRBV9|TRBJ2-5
CASSVTGQQETQYF
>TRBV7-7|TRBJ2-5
CASSRGTSGILVQETQYF
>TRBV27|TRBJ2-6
CASSSTPGSGANVLTF
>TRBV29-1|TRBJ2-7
CSVEGRGYRPYEQYF
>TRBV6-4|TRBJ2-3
CASSALGTNTDTQYF
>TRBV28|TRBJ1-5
CASLKGGSSNQPQHF
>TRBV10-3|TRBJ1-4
CAISPTGREEKLFF
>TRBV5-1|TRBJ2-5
CASSRQGQFQETQYF
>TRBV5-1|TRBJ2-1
CASSRPGLAGAHNEQFF
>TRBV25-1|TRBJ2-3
CASSVSDRELDTQYF
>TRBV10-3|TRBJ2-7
CAISEGVDRGDEQYF
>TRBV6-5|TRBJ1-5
CASSYSQGYQPQHF
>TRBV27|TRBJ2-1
CASRRISGNEQFF
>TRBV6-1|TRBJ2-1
CASSEAAGTGTNEQFF
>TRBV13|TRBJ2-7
CASSLDVRAVEQYF
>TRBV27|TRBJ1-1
CASRTGTNTEAFF
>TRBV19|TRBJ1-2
CASSSAAGIGGYTF
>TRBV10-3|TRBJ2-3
CAITPHSPLAESTDTQYF
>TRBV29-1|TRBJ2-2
CSVETGLGTGELFF
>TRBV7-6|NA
CASSLAGQGAYEQYF
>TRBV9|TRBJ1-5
CASSVGVEDQPQHF
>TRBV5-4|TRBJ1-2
CASSWGQGRSGGYTF
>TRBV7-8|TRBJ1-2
CASSLGIDSYGYTF
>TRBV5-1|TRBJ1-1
CASSLVGTALGAFF
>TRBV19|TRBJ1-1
CASSPPGRQGGSEAFF